This record concerns one TCR beta chain sequence. Only a few counts were recorded for this clonotype. Its antigen specificity is not known. Relative to the germline gene, one junction end is altered; a read error may explain this. This specimen belongs to a study of blood T cells in healthy people across ages (dated by TCRdb to 2015 to 2017). With respect to the entire study: Template switching captured roughly one uniquely barcoded TCR beta cDNA molecule per two T cells in model experiments. To avoid experimental bias, donors of different ages were randomly spread across the sequencing lanes. The study measured age-related changes in TCR beta repertoire diversity using deep sequencing normalized with unique cDNA molecular identifiers. The donors were divided into four age groups: young (average around 17 years), middle-aged (approximately 39), aged (around 67) and long-lived (roughly 82). The study analyzed two additional independent replicas of 1 million unique cDNA reads from the same blood draw for two donors, one aged 18 to 30 and one aged 80 or older. Broader findings and caveats from the paper: Compared with the aged group, more naive CD4+ T cells, fewer expanded clones and increased TCR diversity were shown by the long-lived group, suggesting age selection. The percentage of naive T cells measured by flow cytometry correlated strongly with observed TCR beta diversity. Because donor CMV infection status was unknown, age-related changes in expanded clonotypes were potentially confounded. Observed TCR beta diversity per million T cells fell roughly linearly with age, and a significant reduction was already apparent by age approximately 40. Estimates of total diversity based on one million sequenced T cells were regarded as lower bounds and as underestimates. Because profiling used bulk unsorted PBMCs, naive and antigen-experienced compartments could not be compared conclusively.

The CDR3 runs 15 residues from the cysteine to the phenylalanine. Of all the DNA, just the CDR3 is kept, 45 bases in frame from base 1. To prepare the library, 5' RACE was applied. TCRdb shows the sequencer as Illumina HiSeq 2500. The second PCR ran for about 6 to 11 cycles and used a J-beta primer mix along with a sample-barcoded 5' primer. A unique molecular identifier was introduced onto each TCR beta cDNA molecule by a template-switch 5' adaptor carrying 12 random nucleotides. At least 2.5 million CDR3-containing paired-end reads were obtained from each sample. First-strand cDNA synthesis was performed from all RNA using the Mint cDNA synthesis kit, with priming by a TRBC-specific oligonucleotide. All cDNA was treated with uracil-DNA glycosylase and then went through a first 18-cycle PCR with the universal primers M1SS and BC2_uni_R. As for the original processing: Each sample was normalized by randomly selecting 1 million high-quality reads, each carrying a distinct molecular identifier. Instead of being binned into consensus sequences, reads that shared molecular identifiers were thrown out. MiTCR, with a Q25 quality threshold and the strictest error-elimination algorithm, was used for CDR3 identification, clonotype clustering and error correction. A nonparametric unseen species model with Euler transformation was used to estimate a lower bound on total TCR beta diversity. TCRdb reran the public reads through fastp at Q25 and MiXCR, keeping productive beta chains. For every CDR3 protein sequence, its rows merge into one entry that carries the most common genes and DNA. The V and J calls shown here were made by TCRdb, not taken from the authors' results. This sample gives roughly 1,700,000 distinct CDR3 sequences in total; roughly 27% of them show up just once. Of the sample, 7.7% is held by the ten largest clones.

Donors were a few dozen systemically healthy Caucasian individuals from Russia aged roughly 6 to 95 years. Approximately 9 milliliters of peripheral blood were collected from each donor into EDTA-treated Vacutainer tubes. Ficoll-Paque density-gradient centrifugation was used to isolate PBMCs, with at least 6.5 million per sample. Total RNA, at least 6 micrograms per sample, was extracted from PBMCs with Trizol reagent. For every donor, flow cytometry on a PBMC aliquot measured the percentage of naive CD45RAhigh/CD27high T cells. The clonotype originates from a woman in her 30s in good health. The V and J segments used are TRBV12-3 or TRBV12-4 and TRBJ2-5; the central 11 bases match TRBD1. The J call may be in error: the DNA end matches TRBJ2-7 better. The sample consisted of blood. The DNA is as follows: TGCGCCAGCAGCCAATCCTGGGACAGGGGGGTCGAGCAGTACTTC. The resulting protein is CASSQSWDRGVEQYF.